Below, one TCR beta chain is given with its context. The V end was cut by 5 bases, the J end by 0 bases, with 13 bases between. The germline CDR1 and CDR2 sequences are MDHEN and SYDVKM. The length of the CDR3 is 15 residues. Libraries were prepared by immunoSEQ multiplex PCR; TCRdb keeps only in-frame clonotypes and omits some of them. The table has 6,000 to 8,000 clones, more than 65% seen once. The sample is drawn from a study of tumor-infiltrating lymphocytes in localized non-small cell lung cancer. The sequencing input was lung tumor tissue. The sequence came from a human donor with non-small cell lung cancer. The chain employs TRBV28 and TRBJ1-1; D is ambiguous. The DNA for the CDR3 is TGTGCCAGCAGTCGACTGGACGCCATGAACACTGAAGCTTTCTTT. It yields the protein CASSRLDAMNTEAFF. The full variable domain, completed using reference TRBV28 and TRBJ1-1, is DVKVTQSSRYLVKRTGEKVFLECVQDMDHENMFWYRQDPGLGLRLIYFSYDVKMKEKGDIPEGYSVSREKKERFSLILESASTNQTSMYLCASSRLDAMNTEAFFGQGTRLTVV.